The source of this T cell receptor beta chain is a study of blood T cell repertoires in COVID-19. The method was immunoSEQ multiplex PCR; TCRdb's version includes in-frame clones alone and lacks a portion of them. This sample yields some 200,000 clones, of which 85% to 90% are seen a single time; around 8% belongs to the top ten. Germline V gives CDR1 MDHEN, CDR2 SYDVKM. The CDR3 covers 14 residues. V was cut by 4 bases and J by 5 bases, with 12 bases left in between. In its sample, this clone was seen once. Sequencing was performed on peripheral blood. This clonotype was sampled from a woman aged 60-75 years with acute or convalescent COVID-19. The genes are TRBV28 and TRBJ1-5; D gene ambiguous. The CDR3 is CASSSAGTYQPQHF. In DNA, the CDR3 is TGTGCCAGCAGTTCCGCCGGTACCTATCAGCCCCAGCATTTT.